This T cell receptor beta chain was sequenced during a study of shared clonotypes between healthy human individuals. The CDR3 runs 11 residues. With 6 bases removed from V and 9 bases from J, the gap between germline ends came to 9 bases. Germline values: CDR1 MDHEN, CDR2 SYDVKM. Clones were read by immunoSEQ multiplex PCR, and TCRdb kept only the in-frame ones, dropping some. The data hold around 550,000 clones, with approximately 96% observed a single time. As defined, naive CD8 cells were CD45RO-negative and positively selected for CCR7, with terminally differentiated effector memory CD45RA+ cells excluded. Donors had no recently reported acute infections or vaccinations and were HIV-negative. This clone was observed once.

The TCR sequence derives from a woman in her thirties in good health. The rearrangement joins TRBV28 to TRBJ2-1; no definite D call. The material sequenced was naive CD8+ T cells sorted from blood. The CDR3 sequence is CASRSMGEQFF. CDR3 DNA sequence: TGTGCCAGCAGATCAATGGGTGAGCAGTTCTTC.